This T cell receptor beta chain came from a study of vaccination and CD4 T cells after COVID-19. About this clonotype itself: Antigen: not known.

Regarding treatment: roughly 10-day PBMC culture with coronavirus spike peptide pools or control peptides (ViraFEST assay). Scientists ran DNA taken from cultured CD4+ T cells through the Oncomine TCR Beta short-read assay for sequencing. TCRdb redid the calling of the PCR reads with MiXCR, one entry per CDR3 protein. The repertoire holds thousands of distinct CDR3 sequences, more than 60% seen once, with around 45% in the top ten. The sequenced sample was CD4+ T cells from blood, cultured in vitro. This receptor was identified in a human donor who had recovered from COVID-19.

The CDR3 DNA reads TGTGCCAGCAGTGAAGGCAGGGATGGGGGAAAACTGTTTTTT. It encodes CASSEGRDGGKLFF. The chain employs TRBV2 and TRBJ1-4, with TRBD1 as a possible D gene (5 bases). V was trimmed by 1 base and J by 10 bases, leaving 13 bases between them. CDR1 SNHLY and CDR2 FYNNEI come from the germline V gene. There are 14 residues in the CDR3.